Each of the 21 T cell receptor beta chains below was sequenced from the same sample in a study of T cells in Graves' hyperthyroidism and ophthalmopathy. The TCR beta CDR3 regions underwent amplification using RNA transcripts as the source. A first-round RT-PCR of the TCR CDR3 used the HTBI primer set. TCRdb processed the multiplex PCR reads anew with MiXCR; each CDR3 protein has one entry. The sample shows 380,000 or so distinct CDR3 sequences, approximately 19% of them seen only once. Sequencing was carried out using blood. These receptors came from a woman aged 18 to 35 with Graves' hyperthyroidism.

The J gene is TRBJ2-5, the V gene TRBV7-8, with TRBD2 matching over 13 bases. The CDR3 runs 18 residues. The ends lost 7 bases at V and 3 bases at J; junction bases unmatched: 14. The germline V gene has CDR1 SGHVS and CDR2 FQNEAQ. The CDR3, as DNA: TGTGCCAGCACCACACCGGGACTAGCGGGGCCCGGGGAAGAGACCCAGTACTTC. Its protein is CASTTPGLAGPGEETQYF. Filled out from reference TRBV7-8 and TRBJ2-5, the complete variable domain reads GAGVSQSPRYKVAKRGQDVALRCDPISGHVSLFWYQQALGQGPEFLTYFQNEAQLDKSGLPSDRFFAERPEGSVSTLKIQRTQQEDSAVYLCASTTPGLAGPGEETQYFGPGTRLLVL.

This clonotype was found many times. The V gene is TRBV10-1, the J gene TRBJ2-7; 7 bases are shared with TRBD1. CDR1 WNHNN and CDR2 SYGVQD come from the germline V gene (reference sequence). The CDR3 has 15 amino acids. V was clipped by 8 bases and J by 0 bases; unmatched bases: 10. The CDR3 here is CASVRTGPSSYEQYF. CDR3 bases: TGCGCCAGCGTCCGGACAGGCCCTAGCTCCTACGAGCAGTACTTC.

V is TRBV5-6 and J is TRBJ2-5, with 10 bases that match TRBD2. Germline CDR1 reads SGHDT; CDR2 reads YYEEEE. V was pared by 0 bases and J by 2 bases, with 10 bases of the junction left unmatched. This CDR3 is built from 18 residues. DNA of the CDR3: TGTGCCAGCAGCTTGGCCTGGGGGAGCGGGGGGGTACAAGAGACCCAGTACTTC. Its protein product is CASSLAWGSGGVQETQYF.

The sample holds many counts of this clonotype. The CDR3 bases are TGCAGTGCCCCTAAACCGGGACTAGGCCAGCCCCAGCATTTT. It translates to CSAPKPGLGQPQHF. This chain joins TRBV20-1 and TRBJ1-5, with D maybe TRBD1 (5 bases). Germline V gene sequence: CDR1 DFQATT, CDR2 SNEGSKA (reference sequence). The V end was cut by 6 bases, the J end by 7 bases, with 19 bases between. The CDR3 consists of 14 residues.

This clonotype was recorded many times. The chain has TRBV7-8 and TRBJ1-2; TRBD1 agrees at 7 bases. This CDR3 has 15 residues. Germline V lookup: CDR1 SGHVS, CDR2 FQNEAQ. V was pared by 4 bases and J by 0 bases, with 5 bases of the junction left unmatched. The CDR3 bases are TGTGCCAGCAGCTACGAGGGACAGTCTAACTATGGCTACACCTTC. Translating gives CASSYEGQSNYGYTF.

This clonotype was seen repeatedly, ten times or more. The genes are TRBV12-3 or TRBV12-4 and TRBJ2-3; D may be TRBD1 or TRBD2 (7 bases each). The CDR3 covers 15 residues. Trimming left V 3 bases short and J 6 bases short, with 16 bases between. CDR3 loop: CASSFYGGGQDTQYF. Here the CDR3 DNA reads TGTGCCAGCAGTTTTTATGGCGGGGGACAGGATACGCAGTATTTT.

This clonotype occurred many times. The chain is built from TRBV27 and TRBJ1-5; no reliable D call. Looked up from germline, CDR1 is MNHEY and CDR2 is SMNVEV (reference sequence). This CDR3 has 14 amino acids. Deletions cut 0 bases from V and 3 bases from J, with 6 bases between. The DNA of the CDR3 is TGTGCCAGCAGTTTATCCAGTTCCAATCAGCCCCAGCATTTT. Residues: CASSLSSSNQPQHF.

This clonotype was picked up many times. This rearrangement joins TRBV2 to TRBJ2-7; 11 nucleotides agree with TRBD1. The CDR3 consists of 14 residues. Germline V gene data show CDR1 as SNHLY and CDR2 as FYNNEI. Trimming at V came to 9 bases and at J to 10 bases, leaving 14 bases not matched to a gene. CDR3 sequence (DNA): TGTGCCAGACAAACCGGGACAGGGGGGTTTGAACAGTACTTC. Translated: CARQTGTGGFEQYF.

This clonotype was counted between two and nine times. This chain connects TRBV28 to TRBJ1-3; maybe TRBD1 (6 bases). Germline V gene sequence: CDR1 MDHEN, CDR2 SYDVKM. V gave up 6 bases and J gave up 0 bases, with 18 bases separating them. The CDR3 spans 17 residues. In nucleotides, the CDR3 is TGTGCCAGCAGCCCCGGGGGGGGGGCCGGCTCTGGAAACACCATATATTTT. This gives the protein CASSPGGGAGSGNTIYF.

This clonotype was recorded at least ten times. This rearrangement joins TRBV5-1 to TRBJ2-5, with a weak D call TRBD2 (5 bases). CDR1 and CDR2 from the germline V gene are SGHRS and YFSETQ. The CDR3 is 14 amino acids. V was clipped by 4 bases and J by 5 bases, with 15 bases between them. As DNA, the CDR3 is TGCGCCAGCAGCGCCGGACTCTGGAGGGAGACCCAGTACTTC. Its translation is CASSAGLWRETQYF.

This clonotype occurred many times. This chain joins TRBV3-1 and TRBJ2-5; 8 bases agree with TRBD2. The V gene's germline CDR1 is LGHDT and CDR2 YNNKEL (reference sequence). The CDR3 length is 14 residues. The V gene end was trimmed by 5 bases and the J gene end by 5 bases; junction bases not matched to a gene: 7. The CDR3 reads CASSDISGDETQYF. CDR3 nucleotide sequence: TGTGCCAGCAGCGATATTAGCGGGGACGAGACCCAGTACTTC.

The chain employs TRBV9 and TRBJ1-1; maybe TRBD1 (6 bases). Germline V gene sequence: CDR1 SGDLS, CDR2 YYNGEE. CDR3 size: 14 residues. V lost 3 bases and J 1 base, leaving 10 bases between the germline ends. CDR3: CASSEQGRNTEAFF. CDR3 DNA sequence: TGTGCCAGCAGCGAACAGGGCCGGAACACTGAAGCTTTCTTT.

This clonotype has a handful of counts. One end of the junction does not line up with germline, which may come from a read error. The chain joins TRBV20-1 to TRBJ2-5; D uncertain. The V gene's germline CDR1 is DFQATT and CDR2 SNEGSKA (reference sequence). CDR3 length: 12 amino acids. The DNA for the CDR3 is TGCAATGCTAGAGCTTCCAACGTTCCCCCGTACTTC. It specifies CNARASNVPPYF.

The CDR3 nucleotides read TGTGCCAGCAGCTTAGCACCGGACGGAATCTACGAGCAGTACTTC. It encodes CASSLAPDGIYEQYF. The J gene is TRBJ2-7, the V gene TRBV7-9; D is unclear. Germline V gene data show CDR1 as SEHNR and CDR2 as FQNEAQ (reference sequence). Trimming shortened V by 0 bases and J by 3 bases, and 12 bases separated the two germline ends. The CDR3 has 15 residues.

The table lists this clonotype with many counts. The chain has TRBV2 and TRBJ1-2, with 11 bases that match TRBD1. The V gene's germline CDR1 is SNHLY and CDR2 FYNNEI. The CDR3 covers 13 residues. Unmatched junction bases numbered 5, after V lost 11 bases and J lost 3 bases. CDR3 region: CAGQGALDYGYTF. DNA of the CDR3: TGTGCCGGACAGGGGGCGCTTGACTATGGCTACACCTTC.

This clonotype was detected ten times or more. J is TRBJ1-2 and V is TRBV11-2, with D unresolved. CDR1 and CDR2 (germline): SGHAT, FQNNGV. This CDR3 is built from 16 residues. V was cut by 6 bases and J by 6 bases, with 23 bases left in between. The CDR3 nucleotides read TGTGCCAGCAGTCCCATCCAGTATTCAGAGGCCCATGGCTACACCTTC. This codes for CASSPIQYSEAHGYTF. Full variable domain (rest looked up from reference TRBV11-2 and TRBJ1-2): EAGVAQSPRYKIIEKRQSVAFWCNPISGHATLYWYQQILGQGPKLLIQFQNNGVVDDSQLPKDRFSAERLKGVDSTLKIQPAKLEDSAVYLCASSPIQYSEAHGYTFGSGTRLTVV.

This clonotype has ten or more counts. V and J are TRBV18 and TRBJ2-5, with a possible D match to TRBD1 (6 bases). The CDR3 contains 14 residues. V was pared by 3 bases and J by 2 bases, with 10 bases between. Germline V lookup: CDR1 KGHSH, CDR2 LQKENI. The CDR3: CASSPTGTQETQYF. The CDR3 coding sequence is TGTGCCAGCTCACCGACAGGTACTCAAGAGACCCAGTACTTC.

This clonotype was seen many times. The CDR3 loop is CSVRPGRSGNTIYF. The CDR3 DNA follows: TGCAGCGTGCGGCCAGGGCGCTCTGGAAACACCATATATTTT. V usage is TRBV29-1 and J usage is TRBJ1-3; D might be TRBD1 (5 bases). Germline CDR1 is SQVTM and CDR2 is ANQGSEA. The V end was cut by 6 bases, the J end by 0 bases, with 12 bases between. The CDR3 totals 14 residues.

Many counts were recorded for this clonotype. The gene calls are TRBV9 and TRBJ2-2; D might be TRBD2 (5 bases). The CDR3 totals 16 residues. The V end lost 0 bases, the J end lost 4 bases, and 13 bases lay between the germline ends. Germline CDR1 reads SGDLS; CDR2 reads YYNGEE. The chain's CDR3 is CASSVGSSLGTGELFF. The CDR3 DNA is TGTGCCAGCAGCGTAGGGTCTAGCCTGGGCACCGGGGAGCTGTTTTTT.

This clonotype was detected ten times or more. V usage is TRBV11-2 and J usage is TRBJ2-7; no clear D gene. The V end lost 3 bases, the J end lost 2 bases, and 8 bases lay between the germline ends. Germline V gene lookup returns CDR1 SGHAT and CDR2 FQNNGV. There are 13 residues in the CDR3. For the CDR3, the DNA is TGTGCCAGCAGCTTTGCCCCTGCCTACGAGCAGTACTTC. As protein: CASSFAPAYEQYF.

The gene calls are TRBV29-1 and TRBJ2-7; no clear D. Looked up from germline, CDR1 is SQVTM and CDR2 is ANQGSEA. The CDR3 sequence is 13 residues long. The V end lost 3 bases, the J end lost 3 bases, and 12 bases lay between the germline ends. CDR3 in amino acids: CSVDRATYYEQYF. In DNA, the CDR3 is TGCAGCGTTGACAGAGCAACCTACTACGAGCAGTACTTC.